This T cell receptor beta chain was documented in a study of OX40 agonist ivuxolimab in advanced cancers. Study background: Partial responses were recorded for three patients, including one with hepatocellular carcinoma and two with cutaneous melanoma.

Assay: immunoSEQ multiplex PCR; the TCRdb copy retains only in-frame clones and omits some. The sample has approximately 87,000 clones, more than 90% seen once. V dropped 5 bases and J dropped 0 bases, with 17 bases sitting between them. Germline V gene sequence: CDR1 SGHNT, CDR2 YENEEA. The CDR3 has 16 residues. Points from the study as a whole: Specificity for antigen went undetermined in the expanded peripheral T cells. The study found that CD8+ T cells averaged more expanded clones than CD4+.

This clone has just a few counts. Its antigen remains unknown. This clonotype was obtained from an adult with an advanced solid tumor such as melanoma, head and neck, liver or kidney cancer. The sample in question was CD4+ or CD8+ T cells sorted from blood, obtained in a trial of the OX40 agonist ivuxolimab. This chain links TRBV11-3 with TRBJ2-7, with D maybe TRBD1 (6 bases). The CDR3 nucleotides read TGTGCCAGCAGCCCTCCGAGGGGGATTAGCTCCTACGAGCAGTACTTC. It codes for CASSPPRGISSYEQYF.